The source of this T cell receptor beta chain is a study of beta chain features in type 1 diabetes. Findings and caveats of the study: In patients and controls equally, PCR might favor templates that are shorter. For Type 1 diabetes patients, all four CD4+ subsets carried TCRB CDR3s that were moderately but significantly shorter.

Of note for this clone: Antigen unknown.

The trim removed 1 base at V and 13 bases at J, leaving 4 bases unmatched. This CDR3 region has 11 residues. Germline CDR1 and CDR2: DFQATT and SNEGSKA (reference sequence). Expressed TCRB transcripts were sequenced, since all the RNA that had been isolated was reverse transcribed. Repertoires were generated with immunoSEQ multiplex PCR, while TCRdb's copy carries only in-frame clones and drops some. The sample shows hundreds of thousands of clones, around 12% of them seen only once. The clonotype comes from a woman younger than 35 with type 1 diabetes. This chain joins TRBV20-1 and TRBJ2-1; 7 bases are a match to TRBD2. The sample comprised naive CD4+ T cells from blood. The CDR3 DNA sequence: TGCAGTGCTAGAGGGGGGGGACTACAGTTCTTC. This encodes CSARGGGLQFF.